One sample yielded the 8 T cell receptor beta chains listed below, sequenced in a study of blood T cell repertoires in COVID-19. The data were produced by immunoSEQ multiplex PCR, yet TCRdb's version contains in-frame clones alone and is incomplete. Of 100,000 to 150,000 clones listed, 55% to 75% were seen once; the top ten hold under 2.5%. Sequenced: peripheral blood. These receptors were collected from a woman in her seventies with acute or convalescent COVID-19.

This chain uses TRBV15 with TRBJ2-7, with no clear D. The germline V gene has CDR1 LNHNV and CDR2 YYDKDF (reference sequence). Trimming removed 2 bases at V and 0 bases at J, with 17 bases between. The CDR3 runs to 17 residues. The CDR3 spells CATSRLKYGEFSYEQYF. DNA of the CDR3: TGTGCCACCAGCAGATTAAAGTATGGAGAATTCTCCTACGAGCAGTACTTC.

The chain recombines TRBV12-3 or TRBV12-4 with TRBJ1-1; perhaps TRBD1 as D (6 bases). V lost 3 bases to trimming and J lost 7 bases, with 12 bases between them. This CDR3 is 13 amino acids long. The CDR3 reads CASSFQGSGEAFF. CDR3 coding DNA: TGTGCCAGCAGTTTTCAGGGGTCCGGTGAAGCTTTCTTT.

This clone was detected a few times. The DNA of the CDR3 is TGTGCCAGTAGCACCAGGGGGCGTGAAGACAAAAACATTCAGTACTTC. It yields the protein CASSTRGREDKNIQYF. This chain links TRBV19 with TRBJ2-4; 8 nucleotides align to TRBD1. V dropped 6 bases and J dropped 3; count of bases not matched to a gene: 10. The CDR3 is 16 residues long. From germline, CDR1 is LNHDA and CDR2 SQIVND (reference sequence). Full variable domain (remainder filled in from reference TRBV19 and TRBJ2-4): DGGITQSPKYLFRKEGQNVTLSCEQNLNHDAMYWYRQDPGQGLRLIYYSQIVNDFQKGDIAEGYSVSREKKESFPLTVTSAQKNPTAFYLCASSTRGREDKNIQYFGAGTRLSVL.

This rearrangement joins TRBV6-6 to TRBJ1-2, with a possible D match to TRBD1 (6 bases). Germline V gives CDR1 MNHNY, CDR2 SVGAGI (reference sequence). This CDR3 is 14 amino acids long. Trimming pared 7 bases from V and 6 bases from J, leaving 18 bases between. The CDR3 is CASTTWAGADGYTF. CDR3 nucleotides: TGTGCCAGCACGACATGGGCAGGGGCAGATGGCTACACCTTC.

This clone was seen a few times. V gene TRBV19 combines with J gene TRBJ2-1, with 8 bases matching TRBD2. Trimming at V came to 3 bases and at J to 0 bases, leaving 4 bases not matched to a gene. This CDR3 has 16 amino acids. The germline gives CDR1 LNHDA, CDR2 SQIVND (reference sequence). In DNA, the CDR3 is TGTGCCAGTAGTATCCCAAGCGGGAGCTCCTACAATGAGCAGTTCTTC. This translates into CASSIPSGSSYNEQFF.

The gene calls are TRBV29-1 and TRBJ1-4; 10 bases map to TRBD1. V shed 6 bases, J shed 4 bases, and the junction held 2 bases outside the gene matches. Germline CDR1 and CDR2: SQVTM and ANQGSEA. The CDR3 totals 13 residues. The CDR3 DNA is TGCAGCGTCCGGACAGGGGGTAATGAAAAACTGTTTTTT. The encoded protein is CSVRTGGNEKLFF.

V is TRBV28 and J is TRBJ1-6, with D unclear. Trimming took 5 bases from V and 0 from J, leaving 5 bases between them. CDR3 size: 14 residues. Per the germline V gene, CDR1 is MDHEN and CDR2 is SYDVKM. The CDR3 DNA sequence: TGTGCCAGCAGTGCTAGCTCCTATAATTCACCCCTCCACTTT. Its translation: CASSASSYNSPLHF.

The chain has TRBV10-1 and TRBJ1-3; D is unclear. Trimming removed 8 bases at V and 0 bases at J, with 8 bases between. Germline V lookup: CDR1 WNHNN, CDR2 SYGVQD (reference sequence). This CDR3 has 13 amino acids. CDR3 nucleotides: TGCGCCAGCGGGCCCAGCTCTGGAAACACCATATATTTT. Translating gives CASGPSSGNTIYF.